This T cell receptor beta chain was recorded in a study of T cell repertoires in ileal Crohn's disease. Using immunoSEQ multiplex PCR, the repertoire was profiled, and TCRdb retains in-frame clones only, with some absent. The sample shows over 8,500 clones, 80% to 90% of them seen only once. V lost 8 bases, J lost 5 bases, and 15 bases lay in between. The CDR3 is 13 amino acids. CDR1 is SNHLY, CDR2 FYNNEI, per germline. Time point: neoterminal ileum biopsy at postoperative endoscopy, about 6 months after surgery. Material: ileal tissue. This sequence joins TRBV2 and TRBJ2-5, with D perhaps TRBD2 (5 bases). The source is an adult with Crohn's disease. The CDR3 loop reads CASLLAPGETQYF. The CDR3 nucleotides read TGTGCCAGCTTGTTAGCGCCTGGCGAGACCCAGTACTTC.